The 28 T cell receptor beta chains below come from one sample, sequenced in a study of blood T cell repertoires in COVID-19. The repertoire was sequenced with immunoSEQ multiplex PCR; TCRdb's copy has only in-frame clones and lacks some. This sample yields 260,000 or so clones, of which 84% are seen a single time; around 9.2% belongs to the top ten. Sample: peripheral blood. The receptors shown here come from a human donor in a cohort sampled during active COVID-19.

This chain joins TRBV11-3 and TRBJ1-2; TRBD1 might be the D (6 bases). The CDR3 has 16 residues. Germline V gene lookup returns CDR1 SGHNT and CDR2 YENEEA. The V end lost 0 bases, the J end lost 6 bases, and 17 bases lay between the germline ends. The CDR3 protein is CASSLDKEQGYNGYTF. The CDR3 DNA reads as TGTGCCAGCAGCTTAGATAAGGAGCAGGGGTATAATGGCTACACCTTC.

The chain has TRBV6-6 and TRBJ2-2, with D tentatively TRBD1 (6 bases). This CDR3 has 12 residues. Germline CDR1 MNHNY, CDR2 SVGAGI (reference sequence). Trimming shortened V by 5 bases and J by 6 bases, and 7 bases separated the two germline ends. CDR3 sequence: CASSRQAGELFF. In DNA, the CDR3 is TGTGCCAGCAGTAGACAGGCCGGGGAGCTGTTTTTT.

V is TRBV5-1 and J is TRBJ2-7; 15 bases align to TRBD2. The ends lost 7 bases at V and 5 bases at J; junction bases unmatched: 10. The CDR3 extends over 16 amino acids. Germline values: CDR1 SGHRS, CDR2 YFSETQ. CDR3 amino acids: CASAGLAGGPGNEQYF. The CDR3 region has the DNA TGCGCCAGCGCGGGACTAGCGGGAGGACCGGGGAACGAGCAGTACTTC. Variable domain in full (rest from reference TRBV5-1 and TRBJ2-7): KAGVTQTPRYLIKTRGQQVTLSCSPISGHRSVSWYQQTPGQGLQFLFEYFSETQRNKGNFPGRFSGRQFSNSRSEMNVSTLELGDSALYLCASAGLAGGPGNEQYFGPGTRLTVT.

The chain joins TRBV6-5 to TRBJ2-3, with TRBD1 matching over 7 bases. Germline CDR1 and CDR2: MNHEY and SVGAGI. The CDR3 length is 14 residues. The CDR3 sequence: CAVSRGPGTDTQYF. The CDR3 bases are TGTGCAGTTTCTAGGGGGCCGGGCACAGATACGCAGTATTTT.

In DNA, the CDR3 is TGTGCCAGCTCACCGCTGGGACAGGGGGCATCGAATGAGCAGTTCTTC. Protein product: CASSPLGQGASNEQFF. The J gene is TRBJ2-1, the V gene TRBV18; 12 bases are a match to TRBD1. This CDR3 has 16 amino acids. Germline CDR1 reads KGHSH; CDR2 reads LQKENI. V shed 3 bases and J 7 bases; nucleotides not matched to a gene: 7. Looking up the rest from reference TRBV18 and TRBJ2-1 gives the full variable domain: NAGVMQNPRHLVRRRGQEARLRCSPMKGHSHVYWYRQLPEEGLKFMVYLQKENIIDESGMPKERFSAEFPKEGPSILRIQQVVRGDSAAYFCASSPLGQGASNEQFFGPGTRLTVL.

The chain combines TRBV19 with TRBJ1-3; D gene ambiguous. Trimming left V 6 bases short and J 2 bases short, with 5 bases between. The germline gives CDR1 LNHDA, CDR2 SQIVND (reference sequence). This CDR3 has 12 amino acids. The CDR3 DNA reads TGTGCCAGTAGCGGGGCTGGAAACACCATATATTTT. Its protein product is CASSGAGNTIYF.

The J gene is TRBJ2-5, the V gene TRBV3-1 (or the pseudogene TRBV3-2), with 7 bases lining up with TRBD2. Looked up from germline, CDR1 is LGHDT and CDR2 is YNNKEL (reference sequence). The CDR3 is 12 residues long. V shed 8 bases and J 12 bases; nucleotides not matched to a gene: 12. The CDR3 reads CASGTNGGMEYF. In nucleotides, the CDR3 is TGTGCCAGCGGGACTAACGGTGGTATGGAGTACTTC.

The V call is TRBV18, the J call TRBJ1-2, with 7 bases lining up with TRBD1. Germline V gene lookup returns CDR1 KGHSH and CDR2 LQKENI. CDR3 length: 14 residues. Losses at the gene ends were 2 bases for V and 7 bases for J; bases not matched to a gene: 7. CDR3 protein: CASSPEGQQLGYTF. The CDR3 bases are TGTGCCAGCTCACCAGAGGGACAGCAACTTGGCTACACCTTC.

The chain couples TRBV6-6 to TRBJ2-3; possibly TRBD1 for D (6 bases). The germline CDR1 and CDR2 sequences are MNHNY and SVGAGI (reference sequence). V was pared by 5 bases and J by 2 bases, with 17 bases between. The CDR3 is 16 residues long. CDR3 nucleotide sequence: TGTGCCAGCAGTACAGGGTCCAGGCACTTCACAGATACGCAGTATTTT. Protein sequence: CASSTGSRHFTDTQYF.

This chain connects TRBV4-1 to TRBJ2-7, with 9 nucleotides matching TRBD2. The germline V gene has CDR1 MGHRA and CDR2 YSYEKL. V lost 3 bases to trimming and J lost 3 bases; unmatched junction nucleotides: 6. The CDR3 runs 15 residues. This chain's CDR3 is CASSHMTSGVYEQYF. In nucleotides, the CDR3 is TGCGCCAGCAGCCATATGACTAGCGGAGTCTACGAGCAGTACTTC.

This rearrangement joins TRBV5-4 to TRBJ2-3, with a tentative D call TRBD1 (7 bases). Germline V gene sequence: CDR1 SGHNT, CDR2 YYREEE (reference sequence). The CDR3 is 16 amino acids. V was shortened by 2 bases and J by 0 bases, with 13 bases between the two germline ends. CDR3 nucleotide sequence: TGTGCCAGCAGCTTCGGACAGGACTATAGCACAGATACGCAGTATTTT. As protein: CASSFGQDYSTDTQYF. Full variable domain (missing parts from reference TRBV5-4 and TRBJ2-3): ETGVTQSPTHLIKTRGQQVTLRCSSQSGHNTVSWYQQALGQGPQFIFQYYREEENGRGNFPPRFSGLQFPNYSSELNVNALELDDSALYLCASSFGQDYSTDTQYFGPGTRLTVL.

This clone was detected only a few times. The V and J genes are TRBV5-1 and TRBJ2-3; TRBD1 matches at 8 bases. From germline, CDR1 is SGHRS and CDR2 YFSETQ. V was pared by 3 bases and J by 4 bases, with 4 bases of the junction left unmatched. The CDR3 consists of 14 residues. The CDR3 spells CASSSGQGADTQYF. The CDR3 DNA reads as TGCGCCAGCAGCTCCGGACAGGGAGCAGATACGCAGTATTTT.

Details on this clone: Distinct nucleotide sequences in the sample also encode this CDR3. V gene TRBV5-1 combines with J gene TRBJ2-1; 9 bases map to TRBD2. The CDR3 runs to 15 residues. CDR1 SGHRS and CDR2 YFSETQ come from the germline V gene. The V gene end was trimmed by 3 bases and the J gene end by 0 bases; junction bases not matched to a gene: 1. The CDR3 spells CASSSAGGSYNEQFF. The CDR3 DNA reads TGCGCCAGCAGCTCAGCGGGGGGCTCCTACAATGAGCAGTTCTTC.

The table lists this clone with a count of one. The rearrangement joins TRBV11-2 to TRBJ1-4; a weak D match, TRBD1 (6 bases). Germline loops: CDR1 SGHAT, CDR2 FQNNGV. The CDR3 sequence is 17 residues long. V shed 7 bases and J shed 1 base, with 19 bases lying between them. CDR3: CASKRSATGITNEKLFF. CDR3 in DNA: TGTGCCAGCAAACGCTCGGCCACAGGGATAACTAATGAAAAACTGTTTTTT.

This clone was observed a handful of times. The chain joins TRBV5-4 to TRBJ1-2; TRBD1 might be the D (5 bases). Trimming took 2 bases from V and 2 from J, leaving 10 bases between them. Germline-derived CDR1 and CDR2 are SGHNT and YYREEE (reference sequence). The CDR3 has 14 residues. CDR3 sequence (DNA): TGTGCCAGCAGCTTAATAGGGGAAAACTATGGCTACACCTTC. It translates to CASSLIGENYGYTF. Based on the CDR3 plus reference TRBV5-4 and TRBJ1-2, the full variable domain is ETGVTQSPTHLIKTRGQQVTLRCSSQSGHNTVSWYQQALGQGPQFIFQYYREEENGRGNFPPRFSGLQFPNYSSELNVNALELDDSALYLCASSLIGENYGYTFGSGTRLTVV.

As regards this clone: At the DNA level, this CDR3 is encoded by other sequences in the same sample as well. The chain links TRBV9 to TRBJ2-7; 7 positions agree with TRBD2. Germline assignment: CDR1 SGDLS and CDR2 YYNGEE. Trimming cost V 0 bases and J 1 base; bases outside gene matches: 4. This CDR3 has 15 amino acids. The CDR3 nucleotides are TGTGCCAGCAGCGTAGGCCTAGCGGCTTCCTACGAGCAGTACTTC. Translating it yields CASSVGLAASYEQYF.

This rearrangement joins TRBV19 to TRBJ2-4, with D maybe TRBD1 (6 bases). Germline CDR1 and CDR2: LNHDA and SQIVND (reference sequence). V gave up 2 bases and J gave up 2 bases, with 13 bases separating them. The CDR3 runs 16 residues. Here the CDR3 reads CASSINYQGTKNIQYF. In nucleotides, the CDR3 is TGTGCCAGTAGTATAAACTACCAGGGGACCAAAAACATTCAGTACTTC.

The V and J genes are TRBV7-2 and TRBJ2-2; TRBD1 aligns across 7 bases. The CDR3 is 18 residues long. V lost 4 bases to trimming and J lost 4 bases; unmatched junction nucleotides: 15. Germline CDR1 SGHTA, CDR2 FQGNSA. The CDR3 nucleotides are TGTGCCAGCAGCTCACAGATTCTAGGGGGCCGATTCACCGGGGAGCTGTTTTTT. Protein sequence: CASSSQILGGRFTGELFF.

The chain uses TRBV5-4 and TRBJ1-2; D is ambiguous. The germline V gene has CDR1 SGHNT and CDR2 YYREEE (reference sequence). This CDR3 spans 13 amino acids. V was shortened by 3 bases and J by 3 bases, with 9 bases between the two germline ends. CDR3 bases: TGTGCCAGCAGCTCGAGGGTTGACTATGGCTACACCTTC. It encodes CASSSRVDYGYTF.

The V call is TRBV4-2, the J call TRBJ2-3; D is possibly TRBD2 (5 bases). The CDR3 length is 17 residues. Germline V gives CDR1 LGHNA, CDR2 YNFKEQ. V was trimmed by 3 bases and J by 0 bases, leaving 16 bases between them. CDR3 sequence reads: CASSHVEARASTDTQYF. For the CDR3, the DNA is TGTGCCAGCAGCCACGTGGAGGCGAGGGCTAGCACAGATACGCAGTATTTT.

The J gene is TRBJ2-1, the V gene TRBV18; 10 bases are shared with TRBD2. Per the germline V gene, CDR1 is KGHSH and CDR2 is LQKENI. This CDR3 contains 13 residues. Losses at the gene ends were 5 bases for V and 7 bases for J; bases not matched to a gene: 2. CDR3 amino acids: CASSKGLANEQFF. The DNA for the CDR3 is TGTGCCAGCTCAAAGGGACTAGCGAATGAGCAGTTCTTC.

V gene TRBV18 combines with J gene TRBJ2-7; D remains unclear. From germline, CDR1 is KGHSH and CDR2 LQKENI. The ends were cut back, 0 bases at V and 0 bases at J, with 6 bases in the middle. This CDR3 spans 14 amino acids. The CDR3 reads CASSPPANSYEQYF. The CDR3 nucleotides read TGTGCCAGCTCACCACCGGCCAACTCCTACGAGCAGTACTTC.

V usage is TRBV6-5 and J usage is TRBJ2-5, with 7 positions matching TRBD1. There are 14 residues in the CDR3. Unmatched junction bases numbered 10, after V lost 8 bases and J lost 4 bases. The germline V gene encodes CDR1 MNHEY and CDR2 SVGAGI. In DNA, the CDR3 is TGTGCCAGCCGGCTTAGGGGGCTGGGAGAGACCCAGTACTTC. This encodes CASRLRGLGETQYF.

V is TRBV9 and J is TRBJ2-1; 8 positions match TRBD2. CDR1 is SGDLS and CDR2 is YYNGEE in the germline V gene. V lost 4 bases and J lost 5; bases outside the gene matches: 8. This CDR3 has 15 amino acids. Written as DNA, the CDR3 is TGTGCCAGCAGCCCCCGGGAGGGACTACACAATGAGCAGTTCTTC. Protein product: CASSPREGLHNEQFF.

The chain links TRBV5-1 to TRBJ2-2, with TRBD2 matching over 8 bases. Per germline, CDR1 SGHRS and CDR2 YFSETQ. Unmatched junction bases numbered 5, after V lost 0 bases and J lost 1 base. The CDR3 extends over 17 amino acids. The CDR3 loop is CASSLDGGRRNTGELFF. As DNA, the CDR3 is TGCGCCAGCAGCTTGGACGGCGGGAGGCGGAACACCGGGGAGCTGTTTTTT.

This rearrangement joins TRBV3-1 (or the pseudogene TRBV3-2) to TRBJ2-7; TRBD1 aligns across 8 bases. The V segment lost 5 bases and the J segment 0 bases; nucleotides outside the gene matches: 3. In germline, CDR1 is LGHDT, CDR2 YNNKEL (reference sequence). CDR3 size: 14 residues. The CDR3 reads CASSIGQGSYEQYF. In DNA form, the CDR3 reads TGTGCCAGCAGCATCGGACAGGGCTCCTACGAGCAGTACTTC.

V gene TRBV5-6 combines with J gene TRBJ1-1; 8 bases match TRBD1. This CDR3 contains 17 residues. Losses at the gene ends were 0 bases for V and 0 bases for J; bases not matched to a gene: 7. Germline CDR1 reads SGHDT; CDR2 reads YYEEEE. The CDR3 DNA is TGTGCCAGCAGCTTGGCGTTGGGGGACAGGATGAACACTGAAGCTTTCTTT. Residues: CASSLALGDRMNTEAFF.

This clone was seen once. CDR3 DNA: TGTGCCAGCAGTTACGGGTCAGGGGGGAGTTCACCCCTCCACTTT. It translates to CASSYGSGGSSPLHF. The J gene is TRBJ1-6, the V gene TRBV6-6, with 7 positions matching TRBD1. The CDR3 extends over 15 amino acids. CDR1 and CDR2 (germline): MNHNY, SVGAGI (reference sequence). J gave up 9 bases and V 2 bases, and 7 bases lay outside the gene matches.